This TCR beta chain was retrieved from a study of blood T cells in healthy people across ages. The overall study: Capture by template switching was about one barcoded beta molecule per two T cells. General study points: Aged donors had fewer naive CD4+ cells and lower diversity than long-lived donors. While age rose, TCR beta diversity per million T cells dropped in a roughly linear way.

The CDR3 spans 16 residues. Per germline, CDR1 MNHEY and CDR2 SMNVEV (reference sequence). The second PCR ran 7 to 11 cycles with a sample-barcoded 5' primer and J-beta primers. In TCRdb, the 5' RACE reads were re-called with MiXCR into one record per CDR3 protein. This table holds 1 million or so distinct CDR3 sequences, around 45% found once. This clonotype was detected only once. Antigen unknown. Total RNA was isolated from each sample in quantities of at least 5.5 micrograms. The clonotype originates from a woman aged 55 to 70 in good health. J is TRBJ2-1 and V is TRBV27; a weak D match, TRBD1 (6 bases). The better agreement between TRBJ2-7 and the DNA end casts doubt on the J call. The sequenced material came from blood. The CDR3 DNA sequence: TGTGCCAGCAGTTCAGGGGTAGTCCCCTCCTACAATGAGCAGTACTTC. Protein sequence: CASSSGVVPSYNEQYF.